Listed below are T cell receptor beta chains from one sample, sequenced in a study of blood T cell repertoires in COVID-19. Repertoires were generated with immunoSEQ multiplex PCR, while TCRdb's copy carries only in-frame clones and drops some. The sample lists a few hundred thousand clones; over 75% were seen once. Sequencing was carried out using PBMCs or T cells enriched from blood (not recorded which). The receptor source for this set is a woman in her thirties or forties who had recovered from COVID-19. Each CDR3 is given with its conserved first and last residue. A D gene is named only where the DNA matches it firmly. Clone size is stated in some rows and not others, as once, few, many or a class when expanded.

j_call,d_call,v_call,clone_size,cdr3_aa,cdr3_nt
TRBJ2-7,NA,TRBV11-2,NA,CASSLEPAGYEQYF,TGTGCCAGCAGCTTAGAACCCGCAGGTTACGAGCAGTACTTC
TRBJ2-7,TRBD2,TRBV27,NA,CASISYAGGGYEQYF,TGTGCCAGCATATCCTATGCGGGAGGGGGCTACGAGCAGTACTTC
TRBJ2-7,TRBD2,TRBV12-5,few,CASGLVGGGLAEGSSYEQYF,TGTGCTAGTGGTTTGGTAGGCGGAGGACTAGCGGAGGGAAGCTCCTACGAGCAGTACTTC
TRBJ2-7,NA,TRBV10-3,NA,CATLRPTAHSYEQYF,TGTGCCACCCTTCGACCGACAGCCCACTCCTACGAGCAGTACTTC
TRBJ2-7,NA,TRBV28,NA,CASSFPGTPKPGSYTTAYEQYF,TGTGCCAGCAGTTTTCCAGGCACCCCTAAGCCCGGATCCTATACCACCGCCTACGAGCAGTACTTC
TRBJ2-1,TRBD1,TRBV5-3,few,CARSLFRGNNEQFF,TGTGCCAGAAGCTTGTTCAGGGGGAACAATGAGCAGTTCTTC
TRBJ2-7,TRBD2,TRBV15,NA,CATRTSGSRYEQYF,TGTGCCACCAGAACTAGCGGGAGTAGGTACGAGCAGTACTTC
TRBJ1-2,TRBD1,TRBV28,NA,CASTVPGQGSGYTF,TGTGCCAGCACAGTTCCCGGACAGGGGTCTGGCTACACCTTC
TRBJ1-2,NA,TRBV18,NA,CASSPSRVGGYTF,TGTGCCAGCTCACCATCCAGGGTGGGAGGCTACACCTTC
TRBJ2-4,TRBD1,TRBV27,NA,CASSSDRQGKNIQYF,TGTGCCAGCAGTTCAGACCGACAGGGGAAAAACATTCAGTACTTC
TRBJ2-1,TRBD1,TRBV10-1,NA,CASSDSGTGIGKNSYNEQFF,TGCGCCAGCAGTGACTCCGGGACAGGGATTGGTAAGAACTCCTACAATGAGCAGTTCTTC
TRBJ2-7,NA,TRBV7-8,NA,CASSLDGRGEQYF,TGTGCCAGCAGCTTGGACGGGAGAGGCGAGCAGTACTTC
TRBJ1-1,NA,TRBV4-1,few,CASSHRRREVSTEAFF,TGCGCCAGCAGCCACCGTCGCCGGGAAGTCTCGACTGAAGCTTTCTTT
TRBJ1-5,NA,TRBV6-2/TRBV6-3,NA,CASSDSSNQPQHF,TGTGCCAGCAGTGACAGTAGCAATCAGCCCCAGCATTTT
TRBJ2-7,TRBD1,TRBV27,NA,CASTRTGSYEQYF,TGTGCCAGCACCAGGACAGGGTCGTACGAGCAGTACTTC